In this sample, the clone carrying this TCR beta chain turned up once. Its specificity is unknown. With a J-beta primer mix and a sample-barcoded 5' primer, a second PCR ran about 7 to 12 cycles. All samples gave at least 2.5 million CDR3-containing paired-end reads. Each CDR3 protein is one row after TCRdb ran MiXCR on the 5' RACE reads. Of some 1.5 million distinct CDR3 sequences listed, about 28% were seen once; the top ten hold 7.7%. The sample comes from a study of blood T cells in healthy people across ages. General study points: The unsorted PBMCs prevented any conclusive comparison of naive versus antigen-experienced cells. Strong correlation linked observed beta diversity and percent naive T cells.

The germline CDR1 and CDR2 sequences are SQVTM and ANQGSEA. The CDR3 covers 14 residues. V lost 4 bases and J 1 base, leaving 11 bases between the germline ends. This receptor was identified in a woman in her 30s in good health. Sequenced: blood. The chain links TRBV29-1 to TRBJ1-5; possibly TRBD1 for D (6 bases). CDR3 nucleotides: TGCAGCGTTGGGAAGGGGGGAAGCAATCAGCCCCAGCATTTT. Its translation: CSVGKGGSNQPQHF. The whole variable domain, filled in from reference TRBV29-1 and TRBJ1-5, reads SAVISQKPSRDICQRGTSLTIQCQVDSQVTMMFWYRQQPGQSLTLIATANQGSEATYESGFVIDKFPISRPNLTFSTLTVSNMSPEDSSIYLCSVGKGGSNQPQHFGDGTRLSIL.